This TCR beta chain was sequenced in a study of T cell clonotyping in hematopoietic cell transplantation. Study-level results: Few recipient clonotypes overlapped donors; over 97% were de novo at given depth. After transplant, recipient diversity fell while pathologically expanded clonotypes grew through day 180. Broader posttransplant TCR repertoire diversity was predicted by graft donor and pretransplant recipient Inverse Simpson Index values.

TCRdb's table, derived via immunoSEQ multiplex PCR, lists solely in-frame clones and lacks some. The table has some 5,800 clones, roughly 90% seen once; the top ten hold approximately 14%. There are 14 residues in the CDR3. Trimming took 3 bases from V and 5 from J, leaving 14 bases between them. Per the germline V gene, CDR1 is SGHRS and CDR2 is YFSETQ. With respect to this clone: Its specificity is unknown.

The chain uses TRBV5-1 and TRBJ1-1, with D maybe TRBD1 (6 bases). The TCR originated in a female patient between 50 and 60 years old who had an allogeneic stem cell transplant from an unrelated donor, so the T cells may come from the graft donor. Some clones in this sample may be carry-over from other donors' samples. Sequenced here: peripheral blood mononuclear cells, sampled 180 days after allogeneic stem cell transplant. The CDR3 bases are TGCGCCAGCAGCTATGGACAGCCGGCGACTGAAGCTTTCTTT. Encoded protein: CASSYGQPATEAFF.